This entry is about one T cell receptor (beta chain). This record comes from a study of PD-L1 blockade in urothelial cancer. Study-wide background: Male sex and bladder-origin urothelial cancer characterized about 85% of the 29 patients.

TCRdb's copy holds only in-frame clones and misses some; the assay was immunoSEQ multiplex PCR. Of 50,000 or so clones listed, nearly 85% are singletons. The clonotype comes from a middle-aged man with urothelial cancer. The sample here was PBMCs, taken around atezolizumab (anti-PD-L1) treatment.

In nucleotides, the CDR3 is TGCGCCAGCAGCACATGGACTAGCGGGAGTCTCGGCTCCTACAATGAGCAGTTCTTC. It translates to CASSTWTSGSLGSYNEQFF. The chain recombines TRBV5-1 with TRBJ2-1; 13 bases fit TRBD2. The V gene end was trimmed by 4 bases and the J gene end by 0 bases; junction bases not matched to a gene: 10. CDR1 is SGHRS, CDR2 YFSETQ, per germline. CDR3 length equals 19 residues.